The clone carrying this T cell receptor beta chain came up a few times. Its specificity is not known. This CDR3 comprises 13 residues. Germline values: CDR1 SGHTA, CDR2 FQGNSA. Trimming left V 5 bases short and J 8 bases short, with 15 bases between. This entry is derived from a study of T cells after yellow fever vaccination. Findings and limits, study-wide: Repertoires obtained by FACS sorting could include abundant clonotypes that entered as contaminants from the bulk population. After the booster, approximately 96% of CD4 and 75% to 90% of CD8 primary-response clones were re-detected.

TCR cDNA, made by 5'RACE template switching, carried an added universal primer site and UMIs. From the 5' RACE reads, TCRdb called clonotypes with MiXCR, one entry per CDR3 protein. The data show about 320,000 distinct CDR3 sequences, approximately 4% seen once. Sequenced material: PBMCs, taken 15 days after the yellow fever booster vaccination. The chain joins TRBV7-2 to TRBJ1-2; D is undetermined. The origin of this receptor is a man in his late teens or twenties who received the YFV17D yellow fever vaccine. The CDR3 is CASSPRTGRGYTF. CDR3 coding DNA: TGTGCCAGCAGCCCCCGGACCGGGCGAGGCTACACCTTC.